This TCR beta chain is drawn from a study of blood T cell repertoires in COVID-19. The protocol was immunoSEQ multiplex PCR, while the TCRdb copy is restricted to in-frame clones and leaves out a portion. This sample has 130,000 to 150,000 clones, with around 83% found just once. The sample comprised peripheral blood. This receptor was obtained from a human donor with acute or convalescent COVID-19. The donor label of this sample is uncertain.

The CDR3 nucleotides are TGTGCCAGCAGCCAAACTAGCGGGTGGACAGATACGCAGTATTTT. Its protein is CASSQTSGWTDTQYF. This chain links TRBV3-1 (or the pseudogene TRBV3-2) with TRBJ2-3; TRBD2 matches at 9 bases. Unmatched junction bases numbered 3, after V lost 2 bases and J lost 3 bases. The CDR3 contains 15 residues. Looked up from germline, CDR1 is LGHDT and CDR2 is YNNKEL (reference sequence).